A single sample gave rise to the 2 T cell receptor beta chains below, sequenced in a study of regulatory T cells in long-lasting Graves disease. The TCR beta library used iRepertoire HTBI primers with Arm-PCR amplification of CDR3. TCRdb reprocessed the multiplex PCR reads via MiXCR and lists one record per CDR3 protein. The repertoire holds under 450,000 distinct CDR3 sequences, 20% to 25% seen once, with approximately 27% in the top ten. Regarding time point: persistent/refractory GD, antithyroid drugs over 5 years with positive TRAb. PBMC RNA was the source of the TCR library. The specimen was peripheral blood mononuclear cells (PBMCs), collected when the disease was refractory, from a patient treated with antithyroid drugs. These receptors originate from a woman aged 40 to 55 with Graves disease.

This clonotype appeared many times. This chain joins TRBV25-1 and TRBJ1-6; a possible D gene is TRBD1 (5 bases). CDR3 length: 15 amino acids. CDR1 MGHDK and CDR2 SYGVNS come from the germline V gene. V lost 5 bases and J 9 bases, leaving 17 bases between the germline ends. The CDR3 protein is CASSRGVETASPLHF. In DNA, the CDR3 is TGTGCCAGCAGTAGGGGCGTCGAGACAGCTTCACCCCTCCACTTT.

This clonotype has at least ten counts. The chain joins TRBV2 to TRBJ1-2, with D uncertain. This CDR3 is 11 amino acids long. Germline V gene sequence: CDR1 SNHLY, CDR2 FYNNEI. Trimming removed 7 bases at V and 5 bases at J, with 8 bases between. CDR3 protein: CASIQSYGYTF. As DNA, the CDR3 is TGTGCCAGCATACAGAGTTATGGCTACACCTTC. Full variable domain (remainder filled in from reference TRBV2 and TRBJ1-2): EPEVTQTPSHQVTQMGQEVILRCVPISNHLYFYWYRQILGQKVEFLVSFYNNEISEKSEIFDDQFSVERPDGSNFTLKIRSTKLEDSAMYFCASIQSYGYTFGSGTRLTVV.